The clone carrying this T cell receptor (beta chain) came up a few times. Healthy Caucasians made up all donors. The data are from a study of identical twins. From germline, CDR1 is DFQATT and CDR2 SNEGSKA (reference sequence). With 7 bases removed from V and 3 bases from J, the gap between germline ends came to 16 bases. This CDR3 is built from 14 residues. TCRdb re-analysed the 5' RACE reads in MiXCR, keeping a single row per CDR3 protein. The data hold hundreds of thousands of distinct CDR3 sequences, with more than 9% observed a single time. The same sample was also used in a study of yellow fever vaccine responses in identical twins.

This clonotype originated in a young woman in good health. Sequenced: PBMCs. The chain couples TRBV20-1 to TRBJ1-5; TRBD1 is a possible D gene (6 bases). CDR3 amino acids: CSVRGPAFNQPQHF. CDR3 nucleotides: TGCAGTGTGCGGGGGCCAGCATTCAATCAGCCCCAGCATTTT.